This T cell receptor beta chain is drawn from a study of shared clonotypes between healthy human individuals. Study-level information: Samples came from two female and a few male donors aged 18 to 49. Each donor contributed plates that comprised three CD4 naive, three CD4 memory, two CD8 naive and one CD8 memory.

This CDR3 is built from 14 residues. Germline CDR1 reads MNHNY; CDR2 reads SVGAGI (reference sequence). V was pared by 7 bases and J by 4 bases, with 15 bases between. Profiling relied on immunoSEQ multiplex PCR, and the TCRdb table lists in-frame clones only, not all of them. Among 2 million or so clones listed, roughly 95% were seen once. The receptor's source is a man aged 18 to 30 in good health. Sequencing used naive CD4+ T cells sorted from blood. Subset given: CD45RA+ positively selected. The chain links TRBV6-6 to TRBJ2-3, with D unclear. This chain's CDR3 is CASILGGVPDTQYF. CDR3 in DNA: TGTGCCAGCATCCTGGGTGGGGTCCCAGATACGCAGTATTTT.